These 4 T cell receptor beta chains were all obtained from the same sample, sequenced in a study of post-analysis software for immune sequencing data. Whole-study results and caveats: Higher frequency in patients than in controls was seen for 5 or 6 TRBV segments, with TRBV5-6, TRBV5-1 and TRBV20-1 among them.

The library was made from cDNA and included unique molecular identifiers. MiXCR, run by TCRdb on the PCR reads, gives a single entry per CDR3 protein. The sample includes roughly 800,000 distinct CDR3 sequences, about 45% of them seen just once. Their recognized antigens are unknown. The sample taken for sequencing was blood. The receptors stem from a girl between 10 and 17 years old with multiple sclerosis.

The gene calls are TRBV29-1 and TRBJ2-5; 8 bases map to TRBD1. Germline V CDR1 and CDR2: SQVTM, ANQGSEA. CDR3 size: 16 residues. Unmatched junction bases numbered 19, after V lost 6 bases and J lost 7 bases. CDR3: CSVGTDRATQRGTQYF. DNA for the CDR3: TGCAGCGTAGGAACGGACAGGGCCACCCAAAGGGGGACCCAGTACTTC.

This clonotype appeared a few times. The chain has TRBV7-2 and TRBJ2-5; TRBD2 aligns across 8 bases. Germline V gives CDR1 SGHTA, CDR2 FQGNSA. This CDR3 contains 17 residues. V lost 5 bases and J lost 0; bases outside the gene matches: 11. The CDR3 bases are TGTGCCAGCAGCCAAACGGGGCTAGCGGGTTACCAAGAGACCCAGTACTTC. This translates into CASSQTGLAGYQETQYF.

A few counts support this clonotype. The chain couples TRBV12-3 or TRBV12-4 to TRBJ2-3; tentatively, D is TRBD2 (5 bases). V was trimmed by 0 bases and J by 4 bases, leaving 5 bases between them. The CDR3 covers 13 residues. The CDR3: CASSLASADTQYF. In DNA, the CDR3 is TGTGCCAGCAGTTTAGCTAGCGCAGATACGCAGTATTTT.

Only a few counts were recorded for this clonotype. V and J are TRBV6-5 and TRBJ2-3, with 8 bases identical to TRBD2. J lost 0 bases, V lost 5 bases, and 7 bases had no gene match. Looked up from germline, CDR1 is MNHEY and CDR2 is SVGAGI. This CDR3 spans 16 amino acids. The CDR3 DNA sequence: TGTGCCAGCAGTCTACTAGCGGCCGAGAGCACAGATACGCAGTATTTT. It encodes CASSLLAAESTDTQYF.